These 2 T cell receptor beta chains came from one sample sequenced in a study of T cells after yellow fever vaccination. TCRdb re-analysed the 5' RACE reads in MiXCR, keeping a single row per CDR3 protein. Here the sample spans about 320,000 distinct CDR3 sequences, around 6.8% being singletons. Source: PBMCs, taken approximately 47 days after the first yellow fever vaccination. Receptors originate from a man aged 18 to 29 who received the YFV17D yellow fever vaccine.

This clonotype was seen many times. This chain connects TRBV5-1 to TRBJ2-1, with 7 bases identical to TRBD2. In germline, CDR1 is SGHRS, CDR2 YFSETQ. This CDR3 comprises 16 residues. V trimming: 0 bases; J trimming: 5 bases; junction bases outside the gene matches: 8. The CDR3 region is CASSLARLAANNEQFF. Written as DNA, the CDR3 is TGCGCCAGCAGCTTGGCCAGGCTAGCGGCTAACAATGAGCAGTTCTTC.

This clonotype was counted a few times. This chain links TRBV19 with TRBJ1-2; the D gene is possibly TRBD1 (6 bases). CDR1 is LNHDA and CDR2 is SQIVND in the germline V gene (reference sequence). V was clipped by 3 bases and J by 4 bases, with 18 bases between them. The CDR3 is made up of 16 amino acids. The CDR3 loop reads CASSIWSSGTLYGYTF. The CDR3 DNA reads TGTGCCAGTAGTATTTGGTCTTCCGGGACACTCTATGGCTACACCTTC. Drawing the rest from reference TRBV19 and TRBJ1-2, the complete variable domain is DGGITQSPKYLFRKEGQNVTLSCEQNLNHDAMYWYRQDPGQGLRLIYYSQIVNDFQKGDIAEGYSVSREKKESFPLTVTSAQKNPTAFYLCASSIWSSGTLYGYTFGSGTRLTVV.